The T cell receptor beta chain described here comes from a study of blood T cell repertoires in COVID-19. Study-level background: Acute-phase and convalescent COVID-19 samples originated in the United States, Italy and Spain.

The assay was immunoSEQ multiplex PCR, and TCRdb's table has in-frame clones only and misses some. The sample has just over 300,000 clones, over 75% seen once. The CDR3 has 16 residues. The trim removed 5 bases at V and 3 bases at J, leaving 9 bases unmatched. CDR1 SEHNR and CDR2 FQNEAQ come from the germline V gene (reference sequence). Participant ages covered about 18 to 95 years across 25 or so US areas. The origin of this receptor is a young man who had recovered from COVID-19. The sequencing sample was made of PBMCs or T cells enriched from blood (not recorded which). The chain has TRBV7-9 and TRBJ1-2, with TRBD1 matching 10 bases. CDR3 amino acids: CASSDTGTGAHYGYTF. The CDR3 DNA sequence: TGTGCCAGCAGCGACACCGGGACAGGGGCCCACTATGGCTACACCTTC. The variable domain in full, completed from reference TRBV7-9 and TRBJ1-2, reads DTGVSQNPRHKITKRGQNVTFRCDPISEHNRLYWYRQTLGQGPEFLTYFQNEAQLEKSRLLSDRFSAERPKGSFSTLEIQRTEQGDSAMYLCASSDTGTGAHYGYTFGSGTRLTVV.